One and the same sample provided the 24 T cell receptor beta chains below, sequenced in a study of blood T cell repertoires in COVID-19. Generated by immunoSEQ multiplex PCR, the TCRdb table keeps only in-frame clones and is missing some. This table holds 140,000 to 150,000 clones, around 85% found once. The sequenced sample consisted of peripheral blood. Receptor source: a woman aged 35 to 49 with active or convalescent COVID-19.

This clone was seen once. V and J are TRBV7-9 and TRBJ1-2; TRBD1 aligns across 10 bases. Germline CDR1 SEHNR, CDR2 FQNEAQ (reference sequence). V was clipped by 5 bases and J by 6 bases; unmatched bases: 9. This CDR3 comprises 15 residues. The chain's CDR3 is CASSPYDRGHNGYTF. Here the CDR3 DNA reads TGTGCCAGCAGCCCCTACGACAGGGGGCACAATGGCTACACCTTC. The full variable domain, its missing parts supplied by reference TRBV7-9 and TRBJ1-2, is DTGVSQNPRHKITKRGQNVTFRCDPISEHNRLYWYRQTLGQGPEFLTYFQNEAQLEKSRLLSDRFSAERPKGSFSTLEIQRTEQGDSAMYLCASSPYDRGHNGYTFGSGTRLTVV.

The chain uses TRBV6-5 and TRBJ1-1, with D possibly matching TRBD1 (6 bases). CDR1 and CDR2 (germline): MNHEY, SVGAGI. This CDR3 spans 14 amino acids. Deletions cut 6 bases from V and 4 bases from J, with 15 bases between. CDR3 coding DNA: TGTGCCAGCAGCCCCGAGGGGGGGCTCACTGAAGCTTTCTTT. This encodes CASSPEGGLTEAFF.

The V and J genes are TRBV7-9 and TRBJ1-2; 8 bases are a match to TRBD1. V was clipped by 8 bases and J by 5 bases; unmatched bases: 7. The length of the CDR3 is 13 residues. CDR1 SEHNR and CDR2 FQNEAQ come from the germline V gene (reference sequence). The CDR3 here is CASPPTGGYGYTF. The CDR3 DNA reads as TGTGCCAGCCCCCCCACAGGGGGTTATGGCTACACCTTC.

The V gene is TRBV24-1, the J gene TRBJ2-1, with TRBD2 matching over 8 bases. J gave up 6 bases and V 6 bases, and 6 bases lay outside the gene matches. This CDR3 is 14 amino acids long. Germline V gene sequence: CDR1 KGHDR, CDR2 SFDVKD. The CDR3 sequence is CATSKSGSGNEQFF. CDR3 in DNA: TGTGCCACCAGTAAAAGCGGGAGTGGCAATGAGCAGTTCTTC.

The chain carries TRBV7-9 and TRBJ1-2; D not resolved. V was cut by 6 bases and J by 5 bases, with 19 bases left in between. Germline V gene sequence: CDR1 SEHNR, CDR2 FQNEAQ (reference sequence). The length of the CDR3 is 15 residues. The CDR3 is CASRLPPFRRYGYTF. CDR3 DNA sequence: TGTGCCAGCAGGCTTCCCCCCTTTCGGCGGTATGGCTACACCTTC.

V and J are TRBV5-1 and TRBJ1-5; TRBD1 is a possible D gene (5 bases). Germline CDR1 is SGHRS and CDR2 is YFSETQ. V gave up 4 bases and J gave up 7 bases, with 12 bases separating them. CDR3 length: 13 residues. This CDR3 reads CASSPNGGQPQHF. CDR3 nucleotides: TGCGCCAGCAGCCCTAACGGGGGACAGCCCCAGCATTTT.

The rearrangement links TRBV27 to TRBJ1-1; D is possibly TRBD1 (6 bases). CDR3 length: 12 residues. Germline V lookup: CDR1 MNHEY, CDR2 SMNVEV (reference sequence). V lost 6 bases and J lost 3, with 8 bases in between. As DNA, the CDR3 is TGTGCCAGCAGGAGGGGGTACACTGAAGCTTTCTTT. Its translation: CASRRGYTEAFF.

This clone was seen a few times. The chain joins TRBV28 to TRBJ2-7; the match to TRBD1 covers 12 bases. The CDR3 consists of 15 residues. Germline lookup yields CDR1 MDHEN and CDR2 SYDVKM. V was clipped by 1 base and J by 5 bases; unmatched bases: 3. In nucleotides, the CDR3 is TGTGCCAGCAGTTTATTAGGGACAGGGGGCAACGAGCAGTACTTC. This translates into CASSLLGTGGNEQYF.

The chain combines TRBV11-1 with TRBJ1-2; TRBD1 might be the D (5 bases). Deletions cut 5 bases from V and 6 bases from J, with 13 bases between. The CDR3 is made up of 13 amino acids. Germline assignment: CDR1 SGHAT and CDR2 FQDESV (reference sequence). In DNA, the CDR3 is TGTGCCAGCAGCCCCCGTGGAGGGGATGGCTACACCTTC. Amino acid sequence: CASSPRGGDGYTF.

The CDR3 is CATGSGSGNTIYF. DNA of the CDR3: TGTGCGACAGGGTCAGGGTCTGGAAACACCATATATTTT. J is TRBJ1-3 and V is TRBV30; 7 positions match TRBD1. The CDR3 contains 13 residues. Germline-derived CDR1 and CDR2 are GTSNPN and SVGIG (reference sequence). Drawing the rest from reference TRBV30 and TRBJ1-3, the complete variable domain is SQTIHQWPATLVQPVGSPLSLECTVEGTSNPNLYWYRQAAGRGLQLLFYSVGIGQISSEVPQNLSASRPQDRQFILSSKKLLLSDSGFYLCATGSGSGNTIYFGEGSWLTVV.

The genes are TRBV10-3 and TRBJ1-2; 10 nucleotides align to TRBD1. V was pared by 5 bases and J by 6 bases, with 3 bases of the junction left unmatched. Germline lookup yields CDR1 ENHRY and CDR2 SYGVKD. CDR3 length: 13 residues. CDR3 bases: TGTGCCATCAGTATGGACAGGGGGGATGGCTACACCTTC. Encoded protein: CAISMDRGDGYTF.

The chain couples TRBV7-2 to TRBJ2-3; possible D gene TRBD2, 6 bases. The CDR3 is 17 amino acids. Germline assignment: CDR1 SGHTA and CDR2 FQGNSA. V was shortened by 1 base and J by 2 bases, with 16 bases between the two germline ends. The CDR3 DNA reads as TGTGCCAGCAGCTTAGATCCGGGACTTTCTTTCACAGATACGCAGTATTTT. It is translated as CASSLDPGLSFTDTQYF.

The chain is built from TRBV5-1 and TRBJ2-6; D gene ambiguous. CDR1 is SGHRS and CDR2 is YFSETQ in the germline V gene. Trimming removed 0 bases from V and 4 bases from J, with 11 bases in between. This CDR3 has 16 residues. CDR3 sequence: CASSLAGEAGANVLTF. In DNA, the CDR3 is TGCGCCAGCAGCTTGGCTGGCGAGGCGGGGGCCAACGTCCTGACTTTC. Combining the CDR3 with reference TRBV5-1 and TRBJ2-6 gives the whole variable domain KAGVTQTPRYLIKTRGQQVTLSCSPISGHRSVSWYQQTPGQGLQFLFEYFSETQRNKGNFPGRFSGRQFSNSRSEMNVSTLELGDSALYLCASSLAGEAGANVLTFGAGSRLTVL.

The J gene is TRBJ2-5, the V gene TRBV30, with D possibly matching TRBD1 (5 bases). Per germline, CDR1 GTSNPN and CDR2 SVGIG (reference sequence). The CDR3 length is 12 residues. Trimming stripped 3 bases from V and 5 bases from J, with 10 bases between. CDR3 residues: CAWRQGGETQYF. The CDR3 DNA reads TGTGCCTGGAGGCAGGGTGGCGAGACCCAGTACTTC. Full variable domain (outside the CDR3, taken from reference TRBV30 and TRBJ2-5): SQTIHQWPATLVQPVGSPLSLECTVEGTSNPNLYWYRQAAGRGLQLLFYSVGIGQISSEVPQNLSASRPQDRQFILSSKKLLLSDSGFYLCAWRQGGETQYFGPGTRLLVL.

This chain joins TRBV7-9 and TRBJ1-2; D not resolved. V dropped 5 bases and J dropped 7 bases, with 11 bases sitting between them. Germline V gives CDR1 SEHNR, CDR2 FQNEAQ (reference sequence). CDR3 length: 12 residues. The CDR3 coding sequence is TGTGCCAGCAGCCCAAGGAGTGGTGGCTACACCTTC. Protein sequence: CASSPRSGGYTF. Together with reference TRBV7-9 and TRBJ1-2, the CDR3 gives the full variable domain: DTGVSQNPRHKITKRGQNVTFRCDPISEHNRLYWYRQTLGQGPEFLTYFQNEAQLEKSRLLSDRFSAERPKGSFSTLEIQRTEQGDSAMYLCASSPRSGGYTFGSGTRLTVV.

The chain joins TRBV9 to TRBJ2-3; tentatively, D is TRBD2 (7 bases). Germline V gene sequence: CDR1 SGDLS, CDR2 YYNGEE. The CDR3 length is 17 residues. V was pared by 3 bases and J by 0 bases, with 17 bases between. The DNA for the CDR3 is TGTGCCAGCAGCGCCCACCGGGGGGCAGGGAGCACAGATACGCAGTATTTT. Its translation is CASSAHRGAGSTDTQYF.

The chain uses TRBV3-1 (or the pseudogene TRBV3-2) and TRBJ2-3; the match to TRBD2 covers 12 bases. V shed 3 bases and J 8 bases; nucleotides not matched to a gene: 12. Germline CDR1 LGHDT, CDR2 YNNKEL (reference sequence). The CDR3 has 17 residues. The CDR3 bases are TGTGCCAGCAGCCAGTTAGTGACTAGCGGGGGAGGCGGTACGCAGTATTTT. It specifies CASSQLVTSGGGGTQYF.

This sequence joins TRBV5-8 and TRBJ2-7, with D possibly TRBD2 on 6 matching bases. CDR3 length equals 12 residues. Germline CDR1 SGHTS, CDR2 YDEGEE. The V gene lost 0 bases and the J gene lost 7 bases, with 8 bases spanning the gap. CDR3 nucleotides: TGTGCCAGCAGCTTGGCCGCGGGGGAGCAGTACTTC. Translation gives CASSLAAGEQYF.

V is TRBV28 and J is TRBJ1-5, with D maybe TRBD1 (5 bases). The CDR3 spans 15 residues. With 5 bases removed from V and 4 bases from J, the gap between germline ends came to 15 bases. Germline CDR1 and CDR2: MDHEN and SYDVKM. DNA of the CDR3: TGTGCCAGCAGTCACAGCGGGGGTGGAAATCAGCCCCAGCATTTT. Its protein product is CASSHSGGGNQPQHF.

DNA for the CDR3: TGCAGTTCTAGCGGGAGGGCGACAGATACGCAGTATTTT. Translation: CSSSGRATDTQYF. The chain recombines TRBV29-1 with TRBJ2-3; 12 nucleotides line up with TRBD2. Germline loops: CDR1 SQVTM, CDR2 ANQGSEA. This CDR3 has 13 residues.

CDR3: CASSFRGGNYNEQFF. The CDR3 coding sequence is TGTGCCAGCAGTTTCCGGGGTGGTAACTACAATGAGCAGTTCTTC. The gene calls are TRBV27 and TRBJ2-1, with TRBD2 as a possible D gene (5 bases). CDR1 and CDR2 from the germline V gene are MNHEY and SMNVEV (reference sequence). V gave up 3 bases and J gave up 3 bases, with 12 bases separating them. CDR3 size: 15 residues.

The V and J genes are TRBV4-1 and TRBJ2-7; 9 bases align to TRBD2. Germline CDR1 MGHRA, CDR2 YSYEKL. V dropped 0 bases and J dropped 2; count of bases not matched to a gene: 11. This CDR3 has 18 residues. The CDR3 nucleotides are TGCGCCAGCAGCCAAGAACCCGGCTTTCTAGCGGGGACCTACGAGCAGTACTTC. This codes for CASSQEPGFLAGTYEQYF.

J is TRBJ2-5 and V is TRBV5-1; 10 positions match TRBD1. Per germline, CDR1 SGHRS and CDR2 YFSETQ. Germline trimming cut 1 base from V and 2 bases from J; bases unmatched to any gene: 8. The length of the CDR3 is 17 residues. DNA for the CDR3: TGCGCCAGCAGCTTGTACGAGACAGGGGGCCCTCAAGAGACCCAGTACTTC. Its protein product is CASSLYETGGPQETQYF.

CDR3 in DNA: TGTGCCAGCAGCTTGGTGACAGATGGCTACACCTTC. This codes for CASSLVTDGYTF. The V gene is TRBV5-6, the J gene TRBJ1-2, with a possible D match to TRBD1 (5 bases). This CDR3 comprises 12 residues. Germline V gene lookup returns CDR1 SGHDT and CDR2 YYEEEE. Trimming stripped 0 bases from V and 6 bases from J, with 6 bases between.